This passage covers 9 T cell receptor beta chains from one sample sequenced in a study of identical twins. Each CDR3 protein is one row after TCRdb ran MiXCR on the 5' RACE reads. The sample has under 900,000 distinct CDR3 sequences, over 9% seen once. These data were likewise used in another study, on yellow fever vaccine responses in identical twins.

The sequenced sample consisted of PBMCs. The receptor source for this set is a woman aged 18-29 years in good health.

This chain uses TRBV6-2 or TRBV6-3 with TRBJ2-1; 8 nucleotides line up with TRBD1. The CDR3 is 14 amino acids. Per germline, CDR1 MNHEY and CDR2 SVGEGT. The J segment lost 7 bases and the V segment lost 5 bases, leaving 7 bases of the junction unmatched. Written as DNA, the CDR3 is TGTGCCAGCAGTAGGGCGACAGGGGTTAATGAGCAGTTCTTC. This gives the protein CASSRATGVNEQFF.

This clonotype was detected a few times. The CDR3 region has the DNA TGTGCCAGCAGCGGTTCCGGGGACAAACAAAAGAGCTATGGCTACACCTTC. It translates to CASSGSGDKQKSYGYTF. The J gene is TRBJ1-2, the V gene TRBV6-1, with D perhaps TRBD1 (6 bases). The germline CDR1 and CDR2 sequences are MNHNS and SASEGT. The V and J ends lost 6 bases and 4 bases respectively, with 24 bases between them. This CDR3 spans 17 amino acids.

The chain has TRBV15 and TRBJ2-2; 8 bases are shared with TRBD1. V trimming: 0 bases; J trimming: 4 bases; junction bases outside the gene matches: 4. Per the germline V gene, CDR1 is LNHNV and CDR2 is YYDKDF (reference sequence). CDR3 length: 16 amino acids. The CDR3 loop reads CATSRDRQGATGELFF. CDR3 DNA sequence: TGTGCCACCAGCAGAGATCGGCAGGGGGCCACCGGGGAGCTGTTTTTT. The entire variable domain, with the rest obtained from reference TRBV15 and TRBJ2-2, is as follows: DAMVIQNPRYQVTQFGKPVTLSCSQTLNHNVMYWYQQKSSQAPKLLFHYYDKDFNNEADTPDNFQSRRPNTSFCFLDIRSPGLGDTAMYLCATSRDRQGATGELFFGEGSRLTVL.

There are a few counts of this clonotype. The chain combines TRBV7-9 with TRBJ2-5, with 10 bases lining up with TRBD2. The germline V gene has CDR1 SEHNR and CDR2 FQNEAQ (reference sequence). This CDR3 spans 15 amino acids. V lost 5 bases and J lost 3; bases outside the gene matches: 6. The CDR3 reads CASSIGTSVEETQYF. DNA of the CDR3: TGTGCCAGCAGCATCGGGACTAGCGTCGAAGAGACCCAGTACTTC.

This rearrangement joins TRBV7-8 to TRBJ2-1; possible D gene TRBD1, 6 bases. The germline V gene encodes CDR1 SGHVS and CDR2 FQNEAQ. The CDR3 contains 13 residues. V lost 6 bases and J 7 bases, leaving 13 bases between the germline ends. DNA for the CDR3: TGTGCCAGCAGGCCCGCCCAGGGGAATGAGCAGTTCTTC. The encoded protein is CASRPAQGNEQFF.

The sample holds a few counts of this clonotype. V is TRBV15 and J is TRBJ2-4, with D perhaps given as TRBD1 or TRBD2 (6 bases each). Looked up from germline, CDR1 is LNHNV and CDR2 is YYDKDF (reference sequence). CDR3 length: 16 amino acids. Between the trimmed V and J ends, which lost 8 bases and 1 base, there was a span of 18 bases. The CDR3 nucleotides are TGTGCCACCCAGGAGAGGGGGGTTTTGGCCAAAAACATTCAGTACTTC. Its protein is CATQERGVLAKNIQYF.

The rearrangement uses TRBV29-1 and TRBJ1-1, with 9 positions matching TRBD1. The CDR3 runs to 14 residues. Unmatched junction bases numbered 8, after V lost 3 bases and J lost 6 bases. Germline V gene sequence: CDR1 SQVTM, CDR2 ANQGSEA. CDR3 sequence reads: CSVDVGTGHAEAFF. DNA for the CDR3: TGCAGCGTTGATGTCGGGACAGGGCATGCTGAAGCTTTCTTT.

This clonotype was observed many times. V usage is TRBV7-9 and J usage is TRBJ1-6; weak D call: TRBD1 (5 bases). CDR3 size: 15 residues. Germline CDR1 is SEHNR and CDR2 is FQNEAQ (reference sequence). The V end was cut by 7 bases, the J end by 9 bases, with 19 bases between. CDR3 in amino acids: CASNPGLEDRSPLHF. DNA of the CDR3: TGTGCCAGCAACCCGGGACTCGAGGATCGTTCACCCCTCCACTTT.

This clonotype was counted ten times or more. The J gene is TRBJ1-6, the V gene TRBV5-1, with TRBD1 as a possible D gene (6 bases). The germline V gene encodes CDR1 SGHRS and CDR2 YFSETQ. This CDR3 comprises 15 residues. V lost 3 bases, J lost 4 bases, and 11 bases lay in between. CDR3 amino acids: CASSYEQGYNSPLHF. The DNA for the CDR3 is TGCGCCAGCAGCTACGAACAGGGATATAATTCACCCCTCCACTTT.